This T cell receptor (beta chain) originates from a study of cytomegalovirus exposure and HLA in healthy donors. Overall study: A prior study identified 120 million or so unique TCR beta sequences from 190 million or so T cells.

Amplification used 60 Vbeta primers and 13 Jbeta primers. Profiling relied on immunoSEQ multiplex PCR, and the TCRdb table lists in-frame clones only, not all of them. The profile covers under 200,000 clones, with about 75% appearing a single time and around an eighth taken by the ten largest. CDR3 length: 13 residues. CDR1 and CDR2 (germline): SGHDT, YYEEEE. V trimming: 2 bases; J trimming: 10 bases; junction bases outside the gene matches: 7. This clone was detected a few times. Sequencing was done on a sample of PBMCs. The clonotype comes from a man aged 50 to 60 in good health and CMV-seropositive. The chain combines TRBV5-6 with TRBJ2-5; 8 bases map to TRBD1. The CDR3 protein is CASSFGDRSIQYF. DNA of the CDR3: TGTGCCAGCAGCTTCGGGGACAGGAGTATCCAGTACTTC.